The rows below give T cell receptor beta chains drawn from one sample of a study of CXCR3-negative and CXCR3-positive naive CD8 T cells. Reanalyzing the 5' RACE reads, TCRdb keeps one entry per CDR3 protein, without DNA. This sample's table has 150,000 to 180,000 distinct CDR3 sequences. Material: naive CXCR3+ CD8+ T cells from blood. The receptors were sampled from a human donor in good health. Some clones in this sample may be carry-over from other donors' samples. CDR3s include the opening cysteine and the closing phenylalanine or tryptophan.

J gene	V gene	CDR3 length	CDR3 protein
TRBJ2-5	TRBV12-5	14	CASGPSPGEETQYF
TRBJ2-7	TRBV12-3/TRBV12-4	15	CASSTAAGSSYEQYF
TRBJ2-7	TRBV20-1	14	CSANSLEGMSEQYF
TRBJ2-2	TRBV7-7	17	CASSLREGQINTGELFF
TRBJ2-7	TRBV25-1	14	CASPADRVTYEQYF
TRBJ2-1	TRBV29-1	14	CSVEDRSSYNEQFF
TRBJ1-1	TRBV20-1	14	CSARVVTLNTEAFF
TRBJ2-1	TRBV21-1	15	CASSPWGGGPPEQFF
TRBJ2-3	TRBV29-1	14	CSVEEAATTDTQYF
TRBJ2-7	TRBV4-2	17	CASSQEGGGLIPYEQYF
TRBJ1-1	TRBV5-1	17	CASSPPGGQVSDTEAFF
TRBJ1-5	TRBV19	12	CASETGNQPQHF
TRBJ2-3	TRBV7-6	14	CASSLLIDTDTQYF
TRBJ1-1	TRBV4-3	14	CASSQGRMNTEAFF
TRBJ2-7	TRBV7-9	16	CASSSPIAGDPYEQYF
TRBJ1-5	TRBV15	14	CATSGETGHQPQHF
TRBJ2-5	TRBV28	16	CASSIWTGGRMETQYF
TRBJ2-1	TRBV20-1	14	CSARDLVTLNEQFF
TRBJ2-7	TRBV11-2	15	CASSLALAGTYEQYF
TRBJ2-3	TRBV6-6	16	CASSYWREGPTDTQYF
TRBJ1-5	TRBV13	13	CASSLGWNQPQHF
TRBJ2-1	TRBV28	13	CASSLLTGVEQFF
TRBJ2-7	TRBV7-9	14	CASIRDWNSYEQYF
TRBJ2-7	TRBV15	16	CATSPSRDRGSYEQYF
TRBJ2-7	TRBV14	16	CASSQEGTGSPYEQYF
TRBJ2-7	TRBV13	14	CASSPVGRAYEQYF
TRBJ2-1	TRBV7-3	13	CASSLGWGEEQFF
TRBJ2-7	TRBV7-9	12	CASSQQGDEQYF
TRBJ2-1	TRBV5-6	16	CASSILGTSGLDEQFF
TRBJ1-1	TRBV4-1	15	CASSASGQGVTEAFF
TRBJ2-1	TRBV7-9	14	CASSFTSAGVEQFF
TRBJ1-1	TRBV4-2	16	CASSHQLGTGNTEAFF
TRBJ2-3	TRBV28	16	CASSLSFSGSADTQYF
TRBJ1-1	TRBV15	15	CATSRDRGSGTEAFF
TRBJ2-1	TRBV4-3	16	CASSQDIPGGYNEQFF
TRBJ1-4	TRBV2	16	CASSDQIPSTNEKLFF
TRBJ2-1	TRBV15	20	CATSRRGPLWGGSSYNEQFF
TRBJ2-3	TRBV29-1	15	CSVRLAGGNTDTQYF
TRBJ2-7	TRBV10-3	14	CAISDRRSPYEQYF